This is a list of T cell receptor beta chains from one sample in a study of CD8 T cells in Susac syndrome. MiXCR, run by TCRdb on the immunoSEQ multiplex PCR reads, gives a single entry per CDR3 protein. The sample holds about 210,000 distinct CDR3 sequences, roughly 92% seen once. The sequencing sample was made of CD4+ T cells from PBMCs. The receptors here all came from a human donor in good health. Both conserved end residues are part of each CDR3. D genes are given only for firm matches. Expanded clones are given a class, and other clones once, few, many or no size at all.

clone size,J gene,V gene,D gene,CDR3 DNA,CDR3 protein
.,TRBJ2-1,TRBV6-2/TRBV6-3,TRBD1,TGTGCCAGCAGCTATCCTTCCAGGGGGTTCTCCTACAATGAGCAGTTCTTC,CASSYPSRGFSYNEQFF
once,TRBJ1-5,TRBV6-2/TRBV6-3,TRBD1,TGTGCCAGCAGTTACTCGGCCGGGGGGGGACAGACGAATCAGCCCCAGCATTTT,CASSYSAGGGQTNQPQHF
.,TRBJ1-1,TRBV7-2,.,TGTGCCAGCAGCTTAGACCGGCACGAAGCTTTCTTT,CASSLDRHEAFF
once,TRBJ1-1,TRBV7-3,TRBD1,TGTGCCAGCAGCTTAACGTCGGCAGGGGGCTTCACTGAAGCTTTCTTT,CASSLTSAGGFTEAFF
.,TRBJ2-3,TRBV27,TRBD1,TGTGCCAGCAGGGCGGGACAGGGGTTGGATACGCAGTATTTT,CASRAGQGLDTQYF
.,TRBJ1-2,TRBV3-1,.,TGTGCCAGCAGCCAGACGACGGCGGCGGCCTATGGCTACACCTTC,CASSQTTAAAYGYTF
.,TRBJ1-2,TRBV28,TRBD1,TGTGCCAGCAGCTCTCGGACAGGGAGGGTCTATGGCTACACCTTC,CASSSRTGRVYGYTF
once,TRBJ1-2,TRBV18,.,TGTGCCAGCTCACCACTTCAAGTCTATGGCTACACCTTC,CASSPLQVYGYTF
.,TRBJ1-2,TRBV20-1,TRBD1,TGCAGTGCTAGGAGGGACAGTACCAACTATGGCTACACCTTC,CSARRDSTNYGYTF
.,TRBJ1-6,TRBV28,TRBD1,TGTGCCAGCAGTCTACCGACAGGGGGCGGATCACCCCTCCACTTT,CASSLPTGGGSPLHF
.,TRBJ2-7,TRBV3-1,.,TGTGCCAGCAGCCAAGCCGGGGGTTTCGGCGAGCAGTACTTC,CASSQAGGFGEQYF
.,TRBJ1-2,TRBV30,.,TGTGCCTGGAGTGAGACAGTCGATGGCTACACCTTC,CAWSETVDGYTF
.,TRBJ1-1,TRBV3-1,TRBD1,TGTGCCAGCAGCCAAGACAGGGGGAGGGGTGAAGCTTTCTTT,CASSQDRGRGEAFF
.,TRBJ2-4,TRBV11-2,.,TGTGCCAGCAGCTTAGTGGTACAGGGCGAGGCACAGTACTTC,CASSLVVQGEAQYF
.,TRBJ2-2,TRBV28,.,TGTGCCAGCAGTCCGCCACATGGAGGGGACGCCGGGGAGCTGTTTTTT,CASSPPHGGDAGELFF
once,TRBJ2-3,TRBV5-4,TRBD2,TGTGCCAGCAGCTTGAACAGCGGGGGGCGCTTTCGCACAGATACGCAGTATTTT,CASSLNSGGRFRTDTQYF
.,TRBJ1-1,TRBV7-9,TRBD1,TGTGCCAGCAGCGAACAGGACAGGGGGTTAATCATGAACACTGAAGCTTTCTTT,CASSEQDRGLIMNTEAFF
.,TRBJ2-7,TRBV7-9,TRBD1,TGTGCCAGCAGCTTACCCGGGACAGCCGTCGAGCAGTACTTC,CASSLPGTAVEQYF
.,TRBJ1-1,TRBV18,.,TGTGCCAGCTCACGGGTGGGGAGCGACACTGAAGCTTTCTTT,CASSRVGSDTEAFF
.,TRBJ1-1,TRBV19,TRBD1,TGTGCCAGTAGTATGACACAGGGGAGTGAAGCTTTCTTT,CASSMTQGSEAFF
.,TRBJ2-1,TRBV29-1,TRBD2,TGCAGCGTTTTTGGTCCCGCTAGCGGGGGTCTTTTGAGCTCCTACAATGAGCAGTTCTTC,CSVFGPASGGLLSSYNEQFF
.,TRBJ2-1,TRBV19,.,TGTGCCAGTAGGGATGACAGGCCCGCGACCTACAATGAGCAGTTCTTC,CASRDDRPATYNEQFF
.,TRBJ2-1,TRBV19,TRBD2,TGTGCCAGTAAGGCGGGGGGTGGTGGTAATGAGCAGTTCTTC,CASKAGGGGNEQFF
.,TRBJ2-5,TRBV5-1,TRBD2,TGCGCCAGCAGCCAACAGCGGGGGGGCCGAGAGACCCAGTACTTC,CASSQQRGGRETQYF
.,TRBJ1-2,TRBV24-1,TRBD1,TGTGCCACGGAGGACAGGCCGGGGAATGGCTACACCTTC,CATEDRPGNGYTF
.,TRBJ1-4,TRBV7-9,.,TGTGCCAGCAGCTCCGGGACGGGAGCAACTAATGAAAAACTGTTTTTT,CASSSGTGATNEKLFF
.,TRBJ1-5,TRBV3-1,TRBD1,TGTGCCAGCAGCCAAGATCCTACCCGACAGGGGGAAAAGCCCCAGCATTTT,CASSQDPTRQGEKPQHF
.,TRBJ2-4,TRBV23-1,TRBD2,TGCGCCAGCAGTCAATCGAAGACGGGAGGGGACAAAAACATTCAGTACTTC,CASSQSKTGGDKNIQYF
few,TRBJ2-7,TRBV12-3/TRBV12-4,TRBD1,TGTGCCAGCAGCCGGGGACAGGGCTACGAGCAGTACTTC,CASSRGQGYEQYF
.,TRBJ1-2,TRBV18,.,TGTGCCAGCTCACCAGTGGTTGTACCTTCGTGGTATGGCTACACCTTC,CASSPVVVPSWYGYTF
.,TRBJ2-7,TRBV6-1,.,TGTGCCAGCAGTGTTACAGGGAGCGAGCAGTACTTC,CASSVTGSEQYF
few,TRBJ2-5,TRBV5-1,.,TGCGCCAGCAGCTACGGAAGCAGTATCCAAGAGACCCAGTACTTC,CASSYGSSIQETQYF
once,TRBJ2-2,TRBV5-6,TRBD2,TGTGCCAGCAGTTCGCCCAGGGAGGGTTACTACACCGGGGAGCTGTTTTTT,CASSSPREGYYTGELFF
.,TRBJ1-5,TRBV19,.,TGTGCCAGTAGTTCAAAGGCGGGGGGCCTTAGCAATCAGCCCCAGCATTTT,CASSSKAGGLSNQPQHF
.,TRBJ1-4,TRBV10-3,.,TGTGCCATCAGTGAGTCTAAGGGAACTAATGAAAAACTGTTTTTT,CAISESKGTNEKLFF
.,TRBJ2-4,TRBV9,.,TGTGCCAGCAGCGTGATCGGGACCGCGAATGACATTCAGTACTTC,CASSVIGTANDIQYF
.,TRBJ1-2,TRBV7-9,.,TGTGCCAGCACCAGGACAGAGGAAAACTATGGCTACACCTTC,CASTRTEENYGYTF
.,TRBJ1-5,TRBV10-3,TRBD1,TGTGCCATCAGATCTGGGACAGGGAAAAATCAGCCCCAGCATTTT,CAIRSGTGKNQPQHF
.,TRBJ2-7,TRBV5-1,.,TGCGCCAGCAGCGCCAGCGGAAGCTCCTACGAGCAGTACTTC,CASSASGSSYEQYF
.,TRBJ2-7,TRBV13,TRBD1,TGTGCCAGCAGCCTTAGGGGGCACTACGAGCAGTACTTC,CASSLRGHYEQYF
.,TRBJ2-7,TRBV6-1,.,TGTGCCAGCACTGAGAGGGGGGGCCCCTACGAGCAGTACTTC,CASTERGGPYEQYF